These T cell receptor beta chains were read from a single sample in a study of CD8+ T cells in alopecia areata. Sequencing used immunoSEQ multiplex PCR; TCRdb keeps in-frame clones, though not all of them. The table shows 150,000 or so clones, with about 85% occurring only once. The source material was CD8+ T cells sorted from blood, sampled at week 4, from a patient treated with tofacitinib. Receptor source: a human donor with alopecia areata. Each CDR3 is given with its conserved first and last residue. Each record gives: clone size, D gene, V gene, J gene, CDR3 protein, CDR3 DNA. A D gene is named only where the DNA matches it firmly. The size field is filled for only some rows; it gives once, few, many or a size class.

NA	TRBD1	TRBV7-9	TRBJ1-5	CASSLDRGNQPQHF	TGTGCCAGCAGCCTTGACAGGGGCAATCAGCCCCAGCATTTT
NA	TRBD1	TRBV29-1	TRBJ2-2	CSVERQGDWGGELFF	TGCAGCGTTGAGAGACAGGGGGATTGGGGCGGGGAGCTGTTTTTT
NA	NA	TRBV4-1	TRBJ1-2	CASSQGVEDYGYTF	TGCGCCAGCAGCCAAGGGGTTGAGGACTATGGCTACACCTTC
NA	NA	TRBV19	TRBJ2-7	CASSPPGWSYEQYF	TGTGCCAGTAGTCCTCCCGGTTGGTCCTACGAGCAGTACTTC
NA	NA	TRBV29-1	TRBJ1-1	CSVVRNEAFF	TGCAGCGTTGTCAGAAATGAAGCTTTCTTT
NA	TRBD1	TRBV29-1	TRBJ2-7	CSVSGGWTYEQYF	TGCAGCGTTTCAGGGGGATGGACCTACGAGCAGTACTTC
NA	TRBD1	TRBV7-9	TRBJ2-4	CASSEPDRDIQYF	TGTGCCAGCAGCGAACCAGACAGGGACATTCAGTACTTC
NA	NA	TRBV11-2	TRBJ1-5	CASSLDMAGYSNQPQHF	TGTGCCAGCAGCTTAGATATGGCAGGATATAGCAATCAGCCCCAGCATTTT
NA	TRBD2	TRBV7-9	TRBJ2-3	CASSSGTSGLLAQYF	TGTGCCAGCAGCTCCGGGACTAGCGGGCTTTTGGCGCAGTATTTT
NA	TRBD2	TRBV28	TRBJ2-1	CASSFYGREMNEQFF	TGTGCCAGCAGTTTTTACGGGCGGGAGATGAATGAGCAGTTCTTC
NA	TRBD1	TRBV7-8	TRBJ2-7	CASSITGDPYEQYF	TGTGCCAGCAGCATAACAGGGGACCCCTACGAGCAGTACTTC
NA	NA	TRBV6-5	TRBJ2-1	CASSYTGSPHNEQFF	TGTGCCAGCAGTTACACGGGGTCACCTCACAATGAGCAGTTCTTC
NA	TRBD2	TRBV27	TRBJ2-3	CASSPLAGPSTDTQYF	TGTGCCAGCAGTCCACTAGCGGGCCCTAGCACAGATACGCAGTATTTT
NA	TRBD2	TRBV4-2	TRBJ2-3	CASSPRTSGADTQYF	TGTGCCAGCAGCCCCCGGACTAGCGGGGCAGATACGCAGTATTTT
NA	TRBD1	TRBV5-1	TRBJ2-5	CASSAPGQLQETQYF	TGCGCCAGCAGCGCACCGGGACAGCTCCAAGAGACCCAGTACTTC
NA	NA	TRBV27	TRBJ2-7	CASSGPDYYEQYF	TGTGCCAGCAGTGGTCCGGACTACTACGAGCAGTACTTC
NA	NA	TRBV29-1	TRBJ2-7	CSGLDLYEQYF	TGCAGCGGACTAGACCTCTACGAGCAGTACTTC
NA	NA	TRBV4-1	TRBJ2-7	CASSQDRQLSSYEQYF	TGCGCCAGCAGCCAAGATCGACAGCTTAGCTCCTACGAGCAGTACTTC
few	NA	TRBV18	TRBJ2-1	CASTTTYNEQFF	TGTGCCAGCACGACTACCTACAATGAGCAGTTCTTC
NA	NA	TRBV10-3	TRBJ1-4	CAISESLGAQANDEKLFF	TGTGCCATCAGTGAGTCGTTGGGGGCGCAGGCAAATGATGAAAAACTGTTTTTT
NA	TRBD1	TRBV30	TRBJ1-2	CAWTQTGGDGYTF	TGTGCCTGGACCCAGACAGGGGGCGATGGCTACACCTTC
NA	NA	TRBV28	TRBJ1-5	CASRKQGSGNQPQHF	TGTGCCAGCAGAAAACAGGGCTCGGGCAATCAGCCCCAGCATTTT
NA	TRBD2	TRBV6-1	TRBJ2-2	CATAGGETGELFF	TGTGCCACCGCCGGGGGGGAAACCGGGGAGCTGTTTTTT
NA	NA	TRBV29-1	TRBJ2-7	CSVDGTDSYEQYF	TGCAGCGTTGATGGGACGGATTCCTACGAGCAGTACTTC
NA	TRBD1	TRBV7-2	TRBJ1-5	CASSLQGYSQEPQHF	TGTGCCAGCAGCCTACAGGGGTACTCTCAAGAGCCCCAGCATTTT
NA	TRBD2	TRBV7-7	TRBJ2-7	CASSLEAGDEQYF	TGTGCCAGCAGCTTAGAGGCGGGGGACGAGCAGTACTTC
NA	NA	TRBV29-1	TRBJ2-7	CSVVDTSIYEQYF	TGCAGCGTGGTCGACACGTCGATCTACGAGCAGTACTTC
NA	TRBD2	TRBV7-2	TRBJ2-1	CASSSIAGGDYNEQFF	TGTGCCAGCAGCTCCATAGCGGGAGGGGATTACAATGAGCAGTTCTTC
NA	NA	TRBV9	TRBJ2-7	CASSVAWDASYEQYF	TGTGCCAGCAGCGTAGCATGGGACGCCTCCTACGAGCAGTACTTC
NA	NA	TRBV9	TRBJ2-1	CASASGGGIIDEQFF	TGTGCCAGCGCTAGCGGAGGGGGTATTATCGATGAGCAGTTCTTC
NA	NA	TRBV6-9	TRBJ2-1	CASRNRTGTNYNEQFF	TGTGCCAGCAGGAATAGGACCGGGACAAACTACAATGAGCAGTTCTTC
NA	NA	TRBV7-3	TRBJ2-5	CASSLGKVGETQYF	TGTGCCAGCAGCTTGGGGAAAGTAGGCGAGACCCAGTACTTC
NA	NA	TRBV29-1	TRBJ1-5	CSVGDSQPQHF	TGCAGCGTGGGCGACTCACAGCCCCAGCATTTT
NA	TRBD1	TRBV6-5	TRBJ2-3	CASSFSTGVTDTQYF	TGTGCCAGCAGTTTTTCGACAGGGGTCACAGATACGCAGTATTTT
NA	TRBD1	TRBV30	TRBJ2-3	CAWNFGTGMRDTQYF	TGTGCCTGGAATTTCGGGACAGGGATGAGAGATACGCAGTATTTT
NA	NA	TRBV30	TRBJ1-4	CAWSPTEGPIATNEKLFF	TGTGCCTGGAGTCCGACAGAGGGCCCTATTGCAACTAATGAAAAACTGTTTTTT
NA	NA	TRBV7-8	TRBJ2-1	CASSLAGSQGAHNEQFF	TGTGCCAGCAGCTTGGCCGGGAGTCAGGGCGCCCACAATGAGCAGTTCTTC
NA	NA	TRBV29-1	TRBJ1-1	CSVEGVNTEAFF	TGCAGCGTTGAAGGAGTGAACACTGAAGCTTTCTTT
once	TRBD1	TRBV2	TRBJ1-2	CASSEDRANYGYTF	TGTGCCAGCAGCGAGGACAGGGCTAACTATGGCTACACCTTC
once	NA	TRBV6-5	TRBJ2-1	CASRATDYNEQFF	TGTGCCAGCAGGGCGACTGATTACAATGAGCAGTTCTTC
NA	NA	TRBV18	TRBJ2-1	CASSIDSYNEQFF	TGTGCCAGCTCAATAGACAGCTACAATGAGCAGTTCTTC
NA	NA	TRBV9	TRBJ2-3	CASGRTEGDTQYF	TGTGCCAGCGGAAGGACTGAAGGAGATACGCAGTATTTT
NA	NA	TRBV30	TRBJ1-1	CAWSETEAFF	TGTGCCTGGAGTGAAACTGAAGCCTTCTTT
NA	TRBD1	TRBV27	TRBJ2-7	CASSFITGGRYEQYF	TGTGCCAGCAGTTTCATCACAGGGGGGAGGTACGAGCAGTACTTC
NA	NA	TRBV29-1	TRBJ2-1	CSVLDQGGNEQFF	TGCAGCGTTCTTGACCAGGGCGGCAATGAGCAGTTCTTC
NA	NA	TRBV9	TRBJ2-7	CASSVGGGLSYEQYF	TGTGCCAGCAGCGTAGGAGGAGGACTCTCCTACGAGCAGTACTTC
NA	NA	TRBV13	TRBJ2-2	CASSLNGELFF	TGTGCCAGCAGCTTGAACGGGGAGCTGTTTTTT
NA	NA	TRBV27	TRBJ2-7	CASTPLPGTVSTTRVYEQYF	TGTGCCAGCACCCCGTTACCCGGGACTGTCTCAACGACACGGGTCTACGAGCAGTACTTC
NA	NA	TRBV15	TRBJ2-2	CATLGLSGTGELFF	TGTGCCACCTTAGGACTCTCGGGCACCGGGGAGCTGTTTTTT
NA	TRBD2	TRBV2	TRBJ2-1	CASSRTSGGAIYNEQFF	TGTGCCAGCAGTCGGACTAGCGGGGGGGCCATCTACAATGAGCAGTTCTTC